Below, one T cell receptor (beta chain) is given with its context. As yet, its antigen is unknown. The V gene's germline CDR1 is LNHNV and CDR2 YYDKDF (reference sequence). With 4 bases clipped from V and 3 bases from J, the junction kept 1 base outside the gene matches. CDR3 size: 14 residues. The data were obtained in a study of naive and memory T cell subsets. General observations from the study: Naive and memory subsets had different power law exponents for TCR abundance. Clonotypes here are unpaired alpha or beta chain sequences.

The beta constant-region primer was an equimolar mix of two oligonucleotides covering TRBC1 and TRBC2. Ligation attached a single-stranded oligonucleotide with a 12-nucleotide UMI and the SP2 primer to the cDNA 3' end. Via MiXCR, TCRdb re-called the UMI-ligation and nested PCR reads, giving one row per CDR3 protein. The data hold 130,000 to 150,000 distinct CDR3 sequences, with more than 15% observed a single time. This clonotype was obtained from a human donor in good health. The rearrangement links TRBV15 to TRBJ2-3; TRBD2 aligns across 10 bases. Sequenced material: naive CD4+ T cells from blood. The CDR3 region has the DNA TGTGCCACCAGCAAACTAGCGGGGACAGATACGCAGTATTTT. The encoded protein is CATSKLAGTDTQYF.